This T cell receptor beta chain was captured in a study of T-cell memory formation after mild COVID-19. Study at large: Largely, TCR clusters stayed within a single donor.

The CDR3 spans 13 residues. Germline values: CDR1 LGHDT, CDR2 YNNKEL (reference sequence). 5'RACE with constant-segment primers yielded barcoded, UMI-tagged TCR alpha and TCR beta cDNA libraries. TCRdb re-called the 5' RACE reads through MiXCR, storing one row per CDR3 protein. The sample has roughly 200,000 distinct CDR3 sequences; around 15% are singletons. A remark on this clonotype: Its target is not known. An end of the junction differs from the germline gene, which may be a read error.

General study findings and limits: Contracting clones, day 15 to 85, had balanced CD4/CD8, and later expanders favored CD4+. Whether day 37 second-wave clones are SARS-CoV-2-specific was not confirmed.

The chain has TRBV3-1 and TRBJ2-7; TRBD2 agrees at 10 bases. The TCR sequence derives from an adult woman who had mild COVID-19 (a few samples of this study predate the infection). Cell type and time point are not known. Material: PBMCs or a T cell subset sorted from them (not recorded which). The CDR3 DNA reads TGTGCCAGCAGCCAAGATCTTATAGGACTAGCGGACTTC. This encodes CASSQDLIGLADF.